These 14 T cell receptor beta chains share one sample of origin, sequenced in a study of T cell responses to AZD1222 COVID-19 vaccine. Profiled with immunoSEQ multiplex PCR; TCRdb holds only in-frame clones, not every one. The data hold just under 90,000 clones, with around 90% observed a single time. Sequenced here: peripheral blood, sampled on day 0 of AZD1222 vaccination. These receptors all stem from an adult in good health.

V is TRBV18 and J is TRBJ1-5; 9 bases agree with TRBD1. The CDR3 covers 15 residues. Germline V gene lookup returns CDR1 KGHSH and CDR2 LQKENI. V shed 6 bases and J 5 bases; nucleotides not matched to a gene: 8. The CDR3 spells CASSTQTGGDQPQHF. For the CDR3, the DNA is TGTGCCAGCTCTACCCAGACAGGGGGAGATCAGCCCCAGCATTTT.

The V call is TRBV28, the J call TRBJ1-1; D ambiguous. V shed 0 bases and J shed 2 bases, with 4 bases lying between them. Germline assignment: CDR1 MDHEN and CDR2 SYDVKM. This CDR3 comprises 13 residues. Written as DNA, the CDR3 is TGTGCCAGCAGTTTATGGGTAAACACTGAAGCTTTCTTT. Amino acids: CASSLWVNTEAFF. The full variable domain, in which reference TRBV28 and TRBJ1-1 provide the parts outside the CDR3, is DVKVTQSSRYLVKRTGEKVFLECVQDMDHENMFWYRQDPGLGLRLIYFSYDVKMKEKGDIPEGYSVSREKKERFSLILESASTNQTSMYLCASSLWVNTEAFFGQGTRLTVV.

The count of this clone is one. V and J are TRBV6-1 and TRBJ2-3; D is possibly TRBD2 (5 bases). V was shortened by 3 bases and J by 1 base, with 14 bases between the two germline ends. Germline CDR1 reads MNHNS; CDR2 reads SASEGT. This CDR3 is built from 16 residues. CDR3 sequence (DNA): TGTGCCAGCAGTGACGTTTCGGGGAGCGGCACAGATACGCAGTATTTT. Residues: CASSDVSGSGTDTQYF.

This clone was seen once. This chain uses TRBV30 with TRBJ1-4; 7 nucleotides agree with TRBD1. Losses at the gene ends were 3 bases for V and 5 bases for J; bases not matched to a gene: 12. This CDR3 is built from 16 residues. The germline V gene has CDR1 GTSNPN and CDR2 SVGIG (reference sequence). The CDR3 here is CAWSGGQVGRNEKLFF. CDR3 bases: TGTGCCTGGAGCGGCGGACAGGTTGGGAGGAATGAAAAACTGTTTTTT.

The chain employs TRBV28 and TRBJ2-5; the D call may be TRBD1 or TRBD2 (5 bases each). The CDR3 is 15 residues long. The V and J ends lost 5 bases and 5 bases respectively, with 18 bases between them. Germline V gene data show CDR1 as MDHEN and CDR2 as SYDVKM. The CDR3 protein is CASSPLGEGEETQYF. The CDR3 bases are TGTGCCAGCAGTCCGTTGGGGGAAGGAGAGGAGACCCAGTACTTC.

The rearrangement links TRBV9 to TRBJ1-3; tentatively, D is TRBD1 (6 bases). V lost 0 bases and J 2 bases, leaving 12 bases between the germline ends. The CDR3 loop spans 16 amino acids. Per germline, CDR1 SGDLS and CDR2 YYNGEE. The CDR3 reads CASSVDPGQTGNTIYF. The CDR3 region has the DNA TGTGCCAGCAGCGTAGACCCCGGACAGACTGGAAACACCATATATTTT.

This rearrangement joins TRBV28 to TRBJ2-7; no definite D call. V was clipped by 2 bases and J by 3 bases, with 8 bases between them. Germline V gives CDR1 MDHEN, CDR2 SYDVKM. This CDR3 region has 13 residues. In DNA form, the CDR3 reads TGTGCCAGCAGTTTACAACAGAACTACGAGCAGTACTTC. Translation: CASSLQQNYEQYF.

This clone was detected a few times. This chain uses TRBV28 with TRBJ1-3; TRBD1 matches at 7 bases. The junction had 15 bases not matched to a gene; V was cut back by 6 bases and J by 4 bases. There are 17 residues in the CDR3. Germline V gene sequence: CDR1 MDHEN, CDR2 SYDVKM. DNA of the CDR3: TGTGCCAGCAGACCTACCCTACAGGGGTCAGGGGGAAACACCATATATTTT. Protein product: CASRPTLQGSGGNTIYF.

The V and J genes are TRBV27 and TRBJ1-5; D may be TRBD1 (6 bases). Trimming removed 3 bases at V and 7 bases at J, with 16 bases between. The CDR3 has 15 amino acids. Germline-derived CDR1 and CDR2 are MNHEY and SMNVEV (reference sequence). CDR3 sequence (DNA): TGTGCCAGCAGTTTGGGGGGGGCGATAGGGCAGCCCCAGCATTTT. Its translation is CASSLGGAIGQPQHF.

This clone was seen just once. Here the CDR3 DNA reads TGTGCCAGCAGTGAAAATGGGGCAGGGAGAGTCTATGGCTACACCTTC. Translation gives CASSENGAGRVYGYTF. This chain links TRBV6-1 with TRBJ1-2; D is possibly TRBD1 (5 bases). The CDR3 has 16 amino acids. Germline values: CDR1 MNHNS, CDR2 SASEGT. Deletions cut 2 bases from V and 4 bases from J, with 17 bases between.

The CDR3: CASSGGANYGYTF. CDR3 coding DNA: TGTGCCAGCAGCGGGGGGGCTAACTATGGCTACACCTTC. The chain has TRBV28 and TRBJ1-2, with D perhaps TRBD1 (5 bases). The V gene's germline CDR1 is MDHEN and CDR2 SYDVKM. Trimming took off 6 bases at V and 0 bases at J, with 8 bases between the two ends. The CDR3 length is 13 residues.

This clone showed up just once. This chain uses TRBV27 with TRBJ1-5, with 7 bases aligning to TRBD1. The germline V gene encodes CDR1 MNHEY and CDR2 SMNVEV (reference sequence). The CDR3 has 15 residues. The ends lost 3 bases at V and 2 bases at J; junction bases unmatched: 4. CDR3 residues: CASSLDGQGNQPQHF. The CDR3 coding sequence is TGTGCCAGCAGTTTGGATGGACAGGGCAATCAGCCCCAGCATTTT.

The CDR3 loop is CSVKRGSYNEQFF. The CDR3 nucleotides are TGCAGCGTCAAGCGGGGTTCCTACAATGAGCAGTTCTTC. The rearrangement uses TRBV29-1 and TRBJ2-1, with 7 nucleotides matching TRBD2. With 6 bases clipped from V and 1 base from J, the junction kept 3 bases outside the gene matches. The CDR3 spans 13 residues. CDR1 and CDR2 (germline): SQVTM, ANQGSEA.

The CDR3 DNA reads as TGTGCCAGCAGTTTAGGGGACAGAATTATTAATGAAAAACTGTTTTTT. It is translated as CASSLGDRIINEKLFF. This sequence joins TRBV28 and TRBJ1-4, with TRBD1 matching over 7 bases. This CDR3 has 16 amino acids. Germline values: CDR1 MDHEN, CDR2 SYDVKM. V lost 2 bases, J lost 4 bases, and 7 bases stayed unmatched.